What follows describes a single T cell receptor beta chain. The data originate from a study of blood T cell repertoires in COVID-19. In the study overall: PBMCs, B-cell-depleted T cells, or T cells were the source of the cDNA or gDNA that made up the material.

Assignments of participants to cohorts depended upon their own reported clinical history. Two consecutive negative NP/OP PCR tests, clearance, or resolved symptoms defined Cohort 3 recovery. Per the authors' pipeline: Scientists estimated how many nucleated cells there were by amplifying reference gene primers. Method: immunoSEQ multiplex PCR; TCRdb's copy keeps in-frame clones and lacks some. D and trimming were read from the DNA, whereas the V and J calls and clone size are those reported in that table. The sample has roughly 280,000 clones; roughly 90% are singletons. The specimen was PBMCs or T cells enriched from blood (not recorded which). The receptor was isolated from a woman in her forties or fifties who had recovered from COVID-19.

As DNA, the CDR3 is TGTGCCAGCAGTTTCCGGGGGCAAGAGACCCAGTACTTC. Its protein product is CASSFRGQETQYF. The V gene is TRBV28, the J gene TRBJ2-5; the D gene is possibly TRBD2 (6 bases). The CDR3 is 13 amino acids. The V gene's germline CDR1 is MDHEN and CDR2 SYDVKM. Trimming removed 3 bases from V and 2 bases from J, with 7 bases in between.